This T cell receptor (beta chain) was sequenced for a study of cytomegalovirus exposure and HLA in healthy donors. This CDR3 has 14 residues. Germline CDR1 and CDR2: SGHDT and YYEEEE. Both 60 Vbeta primers and 13 Jbeta primers went into the PCR. Sequenced by immunoSEQ multiplex PCR; TCRdb stores in-frame clones only, minus some. Of 140,000 to 150,000 clones in the sample, 80% to 90% were seen once. Remarks on this clone: Its cognate antigen is unknown.

Study-wide points: TCR beta chains numbering more than 150 were designated cytomegalovirus-associated.

This sequence joins TRBV5-6 and TRBJ2-5; 8 positions agree with TRBD1. Gene TRBJ2-7 matches the end of the DNA better, so the J call may be wrong. Material for sequencing was PBMCs. This clonotype was obtained from a woman aged 35 to 49 in good health and CMV-seropositive. The CDR3 sequence: CASSLPGQDYEQYF. DNA for the CDR3: TGTGCCAGCAGCTTACCGGGACAGGACTACGAGCAGTACTTC.